The T cell receptor beta chain described here comes from a study of blood T cell repertoires in COVID-19. Assay used: immunoSEQ multiplex PCR; TCRdb lists only in-frame clones, some missing. The data hold 100,000 or so clones, with around 87% observed a single time. V was cut by 7 bases and J by 5 bases, with 21 bases left in between. Germline V CDR1 and CDR2: ENHRY, SYGVKD. This CDR3 contains 15 residues. Input material: peripheral blood. The chain has TRBV10-3 and TRBJ2-7; tentative D call: TRBD2 (6 bases). This TCR was sampled from a woman aged 25-40 years with acute or convalescent COVID-19. The CDR3 reads CAIMDGRMGDNEQYF. CDR3 bases: TGTGCCATCATGGATGGGAGGATGGGAGACAACGAGCAGTACTTC.